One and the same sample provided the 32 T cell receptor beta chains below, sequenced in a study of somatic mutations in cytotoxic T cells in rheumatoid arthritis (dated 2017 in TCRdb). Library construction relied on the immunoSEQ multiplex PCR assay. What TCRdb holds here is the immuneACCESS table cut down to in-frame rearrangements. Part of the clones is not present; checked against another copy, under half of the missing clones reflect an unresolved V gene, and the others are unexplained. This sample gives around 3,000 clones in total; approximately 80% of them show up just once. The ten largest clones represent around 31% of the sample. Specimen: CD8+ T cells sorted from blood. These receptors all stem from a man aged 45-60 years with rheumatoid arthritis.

The CDR3 DNA sequence: TGTGCCAGCAGCTTGGGGCCAGGGGGCCACGAGCAGTACTTC. Translation: CASSLGPGGHEQYF. The V call is TRBV5-4, the J call TRBJ2-7; 8 bases are shared with TRBD1. The CDR3 has 14 amino acids. Germline V gene sequence: CDR1 SGHNT, CDR2 YYREEE (reference sequence). V shed 0 bases and J 5 bases; nucleotides not matched to a gene: 4.

The CDR3 coding sequence is TGTGCCAGCAGCAAGGGGTACGAGCAGTACTTC. As protein: CASSKGYEQYF. The V and J genes are TRBV27 and TRBJ2-7; D perhaps matches TRBD1 (5 bases). There are 11 residues in the CDR3. CDR1 and CDR2 (germline): MNHEY, SMNVEV (reference sequence). V lost 6 bases, J lost 4 bases, and 7 bases lay in between.

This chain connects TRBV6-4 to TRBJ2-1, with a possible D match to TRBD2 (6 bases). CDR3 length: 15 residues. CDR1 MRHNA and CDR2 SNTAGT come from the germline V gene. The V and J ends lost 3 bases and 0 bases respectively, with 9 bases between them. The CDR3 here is CASSEGGTSYNEQFF. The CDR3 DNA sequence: TGTGCCAGCAGTGAAGGCGGGACCTCCTACAATGAGCAGTTCTTC.

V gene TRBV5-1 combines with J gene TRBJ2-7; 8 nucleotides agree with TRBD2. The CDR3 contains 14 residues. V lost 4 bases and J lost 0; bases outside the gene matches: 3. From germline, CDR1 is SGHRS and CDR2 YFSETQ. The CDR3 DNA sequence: TGCGCCAGCAGCCTAGCGGGTAGCTCCTACGAGCAGTACTTC. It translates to CASSLAGSSYEQYF.

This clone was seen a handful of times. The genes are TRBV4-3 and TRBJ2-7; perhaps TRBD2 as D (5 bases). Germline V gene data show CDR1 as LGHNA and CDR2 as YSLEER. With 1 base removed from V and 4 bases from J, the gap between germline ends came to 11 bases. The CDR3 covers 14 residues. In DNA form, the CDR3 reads TGCGCCAGCAGCCAAGGGCTAGCTAAGTACGAGCAGTACTTC. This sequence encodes CASSQGLAKYEQYF.

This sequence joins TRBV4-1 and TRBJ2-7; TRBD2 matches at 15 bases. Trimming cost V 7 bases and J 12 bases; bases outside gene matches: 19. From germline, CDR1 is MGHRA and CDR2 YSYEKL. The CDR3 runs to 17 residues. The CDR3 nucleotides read TGCGCCAGCACGGGGGCGCACCCGGGGACTAGCGGGAGGATGGTGTACTTC. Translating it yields CASTGAHPGTSGRMVYF.

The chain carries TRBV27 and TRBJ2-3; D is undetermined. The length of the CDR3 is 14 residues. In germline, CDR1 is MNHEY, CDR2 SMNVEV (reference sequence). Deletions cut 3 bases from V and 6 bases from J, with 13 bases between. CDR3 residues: CASSLEVAVDTQYF. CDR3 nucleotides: TGTGCCAGCAGTTTGGAAGTAGCCGTGGATACGCAGTATTTT.

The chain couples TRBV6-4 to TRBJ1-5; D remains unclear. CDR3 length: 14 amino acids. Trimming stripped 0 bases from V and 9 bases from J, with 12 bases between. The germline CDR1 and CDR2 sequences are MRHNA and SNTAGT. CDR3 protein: CASSDSFEGRPQHF. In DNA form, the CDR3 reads TGTGCCAGCAGTGACTCATTTGAGGGAAGGCCCCAGCATTTT.

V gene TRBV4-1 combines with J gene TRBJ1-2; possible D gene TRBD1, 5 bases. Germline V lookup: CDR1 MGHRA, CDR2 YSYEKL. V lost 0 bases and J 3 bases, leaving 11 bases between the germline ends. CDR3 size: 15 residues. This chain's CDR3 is CASSQDIWGDYGYTF. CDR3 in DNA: TGCGCCAGCAGCCAAGATATTTGGGGGGACTATGGCTACACCTTC.

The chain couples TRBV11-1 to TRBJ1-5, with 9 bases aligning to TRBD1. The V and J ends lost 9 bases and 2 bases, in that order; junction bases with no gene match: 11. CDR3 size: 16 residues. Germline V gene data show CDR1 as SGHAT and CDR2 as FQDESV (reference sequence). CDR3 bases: TGTGCCAGAGACCCGGGACAGGGCTTATGCAATCAGCCCCAGCATTTT. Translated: CARDPGQGLCNQPQHF.

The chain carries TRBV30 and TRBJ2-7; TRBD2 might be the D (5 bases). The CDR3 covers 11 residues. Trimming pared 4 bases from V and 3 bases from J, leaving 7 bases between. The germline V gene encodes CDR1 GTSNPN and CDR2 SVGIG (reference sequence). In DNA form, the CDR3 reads TGTGCCTGGACTGAGGGCTACGAGCAGTACTTC. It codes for CAWTEGYEQYF.

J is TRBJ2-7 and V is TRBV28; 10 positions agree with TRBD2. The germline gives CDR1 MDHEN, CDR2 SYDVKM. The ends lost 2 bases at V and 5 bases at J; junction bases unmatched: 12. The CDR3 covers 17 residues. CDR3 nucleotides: TGTGCCAGCAGTTTAAGGAGGGCTAGCGGGAGTGAAAACGAGCAGTACTTC. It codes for CASSLRRASGSENEQYF.

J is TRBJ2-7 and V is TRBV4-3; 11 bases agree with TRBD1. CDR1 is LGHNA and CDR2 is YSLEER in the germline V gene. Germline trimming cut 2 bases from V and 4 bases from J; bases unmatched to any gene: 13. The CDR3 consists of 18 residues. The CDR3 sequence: CASSQRRGTGGFSYEQYF. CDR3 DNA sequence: TGCGCCAGCAGCCAACGACGTGGGACAGGGGGGTTCAGTTACGAGCAGTACTTC.

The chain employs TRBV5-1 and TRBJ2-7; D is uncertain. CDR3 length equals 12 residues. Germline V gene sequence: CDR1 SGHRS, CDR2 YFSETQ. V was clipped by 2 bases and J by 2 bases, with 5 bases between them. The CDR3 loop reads CASSLNTYEQYF. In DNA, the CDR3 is TGCGCCAGCAGCTTAAACACCTACGAGCAGTACTTC.

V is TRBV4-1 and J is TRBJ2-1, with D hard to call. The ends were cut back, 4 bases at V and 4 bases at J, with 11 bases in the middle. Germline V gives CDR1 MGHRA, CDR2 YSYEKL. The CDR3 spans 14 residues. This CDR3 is CASSLVETYNEQFF. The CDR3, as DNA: TGCGCCAGCAGCCTCGTTGAGACATACAATGAGCAGTTCTTC.

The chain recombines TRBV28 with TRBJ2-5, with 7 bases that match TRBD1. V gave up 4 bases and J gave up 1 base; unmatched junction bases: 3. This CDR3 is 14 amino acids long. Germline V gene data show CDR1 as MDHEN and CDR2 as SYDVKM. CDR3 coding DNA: TGTGCCAGCAGTTGGGGACAGATCCAAGAGACCCAGTACTTC. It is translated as CASSWGQIQETQYF.

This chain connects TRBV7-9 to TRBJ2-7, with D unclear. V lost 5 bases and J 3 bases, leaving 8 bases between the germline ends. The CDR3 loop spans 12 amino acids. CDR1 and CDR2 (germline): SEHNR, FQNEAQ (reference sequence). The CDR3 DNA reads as TGTGCCAGCAGCGCCGCGCTCTACGAGCAGTACTTC. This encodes CASSAALYEQYF.

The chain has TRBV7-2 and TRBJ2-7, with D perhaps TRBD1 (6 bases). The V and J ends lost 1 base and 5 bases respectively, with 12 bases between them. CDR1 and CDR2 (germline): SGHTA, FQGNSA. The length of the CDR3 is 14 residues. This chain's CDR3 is CASSLVGRGDEQYF. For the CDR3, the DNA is TGTGCCAGCAGCTTAGTTGGCAGGGGCGACGAGCAGTACTTC.

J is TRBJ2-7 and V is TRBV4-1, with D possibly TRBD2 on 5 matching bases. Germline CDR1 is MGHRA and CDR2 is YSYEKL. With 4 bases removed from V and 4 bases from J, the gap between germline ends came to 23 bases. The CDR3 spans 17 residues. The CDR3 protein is CASSLRAGYTTNYEQYF. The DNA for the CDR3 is TGCGCCAGCAGCCTGCGGGCCGGGTATACGACAAATTACGAGCAGTACTTC.

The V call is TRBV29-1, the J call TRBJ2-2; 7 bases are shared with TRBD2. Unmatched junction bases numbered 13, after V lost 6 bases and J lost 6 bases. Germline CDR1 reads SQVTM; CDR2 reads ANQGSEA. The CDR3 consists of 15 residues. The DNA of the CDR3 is TGCAGCGTCGGAACGTGGACTAGTAGACCCGGGGAGCTGTTTTTT. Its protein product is CSVGTWTSRPGELFF.

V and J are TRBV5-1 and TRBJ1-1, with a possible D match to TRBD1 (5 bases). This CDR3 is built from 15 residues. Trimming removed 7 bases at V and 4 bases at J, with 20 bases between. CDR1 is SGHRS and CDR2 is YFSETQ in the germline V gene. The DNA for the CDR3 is TGCGCCAGCCAATCGGGCGGGGGGGATGTCACTGAAGCTTTCTTT. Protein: CASQSGGGDVTEAFF.

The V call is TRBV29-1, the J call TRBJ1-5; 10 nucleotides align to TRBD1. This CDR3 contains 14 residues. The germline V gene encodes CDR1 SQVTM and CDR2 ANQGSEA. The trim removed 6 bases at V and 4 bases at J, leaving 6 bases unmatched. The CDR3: CSVWDRGGNQPQHF. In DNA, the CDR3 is TGCAGCGTCTGGGACAGGGGCGGTAATCAGCCCCAGCATTTT.

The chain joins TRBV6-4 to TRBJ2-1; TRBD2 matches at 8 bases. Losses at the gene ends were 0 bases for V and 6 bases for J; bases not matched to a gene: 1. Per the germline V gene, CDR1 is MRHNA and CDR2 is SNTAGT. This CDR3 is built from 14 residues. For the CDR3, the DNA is TGTGCCAGCAGTGACTCAGCGGGAGTCAATGAGCAGTTCTTC. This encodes CASSDSAGVNEQFF.

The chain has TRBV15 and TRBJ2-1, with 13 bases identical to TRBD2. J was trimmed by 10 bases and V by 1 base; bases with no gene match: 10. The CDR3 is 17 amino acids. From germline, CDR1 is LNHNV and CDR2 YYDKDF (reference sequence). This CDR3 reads CATSRAIMGLAGREQFF. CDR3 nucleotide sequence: TGTGCCACCAGCAGAGCCATTATGGGACTAGCGGGACGCGAGCAGTTCTTC.

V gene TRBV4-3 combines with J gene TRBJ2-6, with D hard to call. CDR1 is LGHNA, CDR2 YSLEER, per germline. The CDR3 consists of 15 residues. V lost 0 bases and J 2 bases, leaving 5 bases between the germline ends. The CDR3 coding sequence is TGCGCCAGCAGCCAAGACCCCACTGGGGCCAACGTCCTGACTTTC. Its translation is CASSQDPTGANVLTF.

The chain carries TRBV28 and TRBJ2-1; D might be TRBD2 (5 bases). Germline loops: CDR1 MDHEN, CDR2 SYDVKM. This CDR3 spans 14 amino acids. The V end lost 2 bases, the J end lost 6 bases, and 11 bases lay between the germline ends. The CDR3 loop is CASSLARGSNEQFF. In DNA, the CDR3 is TGTGCCAGCAGTTTAGCCCGCGGGTCCAATGAGCAGTTCTTC.

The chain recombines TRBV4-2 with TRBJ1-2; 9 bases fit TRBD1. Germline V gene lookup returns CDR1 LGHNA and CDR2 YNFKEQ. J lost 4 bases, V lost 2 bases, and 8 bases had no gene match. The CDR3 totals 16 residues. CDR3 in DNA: TGTGCCAGCAGCCAAACAACAGGGGGCGTTGGCTATGGCTACACCTTC. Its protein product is CASSQTTGGVGYGYTF.

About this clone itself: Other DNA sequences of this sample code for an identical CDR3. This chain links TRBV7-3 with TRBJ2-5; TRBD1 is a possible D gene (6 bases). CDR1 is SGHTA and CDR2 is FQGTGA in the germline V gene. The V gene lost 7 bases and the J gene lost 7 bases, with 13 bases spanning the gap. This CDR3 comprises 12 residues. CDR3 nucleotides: TGTGCCAGCATCGCAGGGGATGGGACCCAGTACTTC. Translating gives CASIAGDGTQYF.

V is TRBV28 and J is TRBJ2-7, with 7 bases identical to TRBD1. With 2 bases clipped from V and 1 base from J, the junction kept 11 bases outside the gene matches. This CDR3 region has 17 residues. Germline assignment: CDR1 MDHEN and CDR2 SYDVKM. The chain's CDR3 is CASSLKTGWIGSYEQYF. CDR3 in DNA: TGTGCCAGCAGTTTAAAGACAGGGTGGATAGGGTCCTACGAGCAGTACTTC.

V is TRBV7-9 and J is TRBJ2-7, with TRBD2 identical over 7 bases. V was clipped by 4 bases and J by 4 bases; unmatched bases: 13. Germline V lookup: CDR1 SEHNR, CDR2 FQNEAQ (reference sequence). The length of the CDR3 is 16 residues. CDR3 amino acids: CASSSAAGVSIYEQYF. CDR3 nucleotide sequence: TGTGCCAGCAGCTCAGCCGCGGGGGTTAGTATATACGAGCAGTACTTC.

CDR3 residues: CASSLAKGADGYTF. The CDR3 region has the DNA TGTGCCAGCAGCTTAGCGAAGGGGGCTGATGGCTACACCTTC. V usage is TRBV7-2 and J usage is TRBJ1-2; 7 nucleotides agree with TRBD1. Per germline, CDR1 SGHTA and CDR2 FQGNSA. Germline trimming cut 0 bases from V and 6 bases from J; bases unmatched to any gene: 4. This CDR3 has 14 amino acids. Full variable domain (outside the CDR3, taken from reference TRBV7-2 and TRBJ1-2): GAGVSQSPSNKVTEKGKDVELRCDPISGHTALYWYRQSLGQGLEFLIYFQGNSAPDKSGLPSDRFSAERTGGSVSTLTIQRTQQEDSAVYLCASSLAKGADGYTFGSGTRLTVV.

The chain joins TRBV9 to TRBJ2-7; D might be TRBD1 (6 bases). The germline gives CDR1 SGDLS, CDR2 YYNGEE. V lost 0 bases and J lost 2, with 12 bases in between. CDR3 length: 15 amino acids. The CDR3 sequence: CASSVAGGGPYEQYF. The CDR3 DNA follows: TGTGCCAGCAGCGTAGCTGGGGGCGGTCCCTACGAGCAGTACTTC.